These 32 T cell receptor beta chains were sequenced from one sample in a study of early T cells in non-severe SARS-CoV-2 infection (dated by TCRdb to the early 2020s). Receptors were amplified or captured by 5' RACE. Sequencing was performed on a NextSeq 500. TCRdb reran the public reads through fastp at Q25 and MiXCR, keeping productive beta chains. Each entry merges the rows of one CDR3 protein and shows their most common DNA and genes. This sample lists roughly 53,000 distinct CDR3 sequences; less than 11% were detected once. Roughly 4.5% of the sample is taken by the ten largest. The sequencing sample was made of whole blood. The receptors originated from an adult who was a healthcare worker with PCR-confirmed SARS-CoV-2 infection or an uninfected control (not recorded which).

There are many counts of this clonotype. CDR3 region: CASSVGLAGSTDTQYF. The CDR3 region has the DNA TGTGCCAGCAGTGTTGGGCTAGCGGGAAGCACAGATACGCAGTATTTT. This sequence joins TRBV2 and TRBJ2-3; 9 bases map to TRBD2. The CDR3 has 16 residues. Trimming cost V 4 bases and J 0 bases; bases outside gene matches: 5. Germline-derived CDR1 and CDR2 are SNHLY and FYNNEI.

The table lists this clonotype with a few counts. This chain uses TRBV9 with TRBJ1-1, with D hard to call. This CDR3 has 14 amino acids. Trimming took 5 bases from V and 0 from J, leaving 11 bases between them. Germline CDR1 and CDR2: SGDLS and YYNGEE. The CDR3 reads CASSPSNMNTEAFF. The CDR3 DNA reads as TGTGCCAGCAGTCCATCGAACATGAACACTGAAGCTTTCTTT.

This clonotype was recorded at least ten times. The chain carries TRBV27 and TRBJ2-6, with 10 bases lining up with TRBD1. The CDR3 extends over 17 amino acids. After removal of 6 bases from V and 1 base from J, the junction contained 6 bases not matched to a gene. CDR1 MNHEY and CDR2 SMNVEV come from the germline V gene (reference sequence). CDR3 nucleotide sequence: TGTGCCAGCAGCCTGACAGGGGGCGAGTCTGGGGCCAACGTCCTGACTTTC. As protein: CASSLTGGESGANVLTF.

The chain employs TRBV28 and TRBJ1-5; D not certain. Germline V CDR1 and CDR2: MDHEN, SYDVKM. This CDR3 has 12 amino acids. Between the trimmed V and J ends, which lost 5 bases and 4 bases, there was a span of 6 bases. CDR3 loop: CASSNPNQPQHF. CDR3 nucleotide sequence: TGTGCCAGCAGTAACCCGAATCAGCCCCAGCATTTT.

This clonotype was seen at least ten times. V usage is TRBV14 and J usage is TRBJ1-6; D ambiguous. Germline values: CDR1 SGHDN, CDR2 FVKESK. The CDR3 contains 13 residues. V was pared by 0 bases and J by 8 bases, with 5 bases between. DNA of the CDR3: TGTGCCAGCAGCCAAGATGGGGATTCACCCCTCCACTTT. Amino acid sequence: CASSQDGDSPLHF.

This chain uses TRBV20-1 with TRBJ1-2; TRBD1 is a possible D gene (5 bases). Per germline, CDR1 DFQATT and CDR2 SNEGSKA (reference sequence). Trimming removed 5 bases at V and 5 bases at J, with 15 bases between. The CDR3 spans 13 residues. CDR3 amino acids: CSAEGDGSYGYTF. DNA for the CDR3: TGCAGTGCTGAAGGGGACGGCTCATATGGCTACACCTTC.

This clonotype came up many times. The J gene is TRBJ2-1, the V gene TRBV16; tentatively, D is TRBD2 (7 bases). Germline V gene lookup returns CDR1 KGHSY and CDR2 FQNENV. The CDR3 has 15 residues. Trimming took off 0 bases at V and 8 bases at J, with 14 bases between the two ends. The CDR3 spells CASSQSFWEGDEQFF. Here the CDR3 DNA reads TGTGCCAGCAGCCAATCTTTCTGGGAGGGGGATGAGCAGTTCTTC. The full variable domain, with the rest looked up from reference TRBV16 and TRBJ2-1, is GEEVAQTPKHLVRGEGQKAKLYCAPIKGHSYVFWYQQVLKNEFKFLISFQNENVFDETGMPKERFSAKCLPNSPCSLEIQATKLEDSAVYFCASSQSFWEGDEQFFGPGTRLTVL.

This chain connects TRBV25-1 to TRBJ1-2; D remains ambiguous. The CDR3 totals 14 residues. V lost 4 bases to trimming and J lost 2 bases, with 11 bases between them. The germline gives CDR1 MGHDK, CDR2 SYGVNS. CDR3 bases: TGTGCCAGCAGTGCTTTCGACGGGAACTATGGCTACACCTTC. Translating it yields CASSAFDGNYGYTF.

The sample holds many counts of this clonotype. V is TRBV29-1 and J is TRBJ2-7, with unresolved D. The length of the CDR3 is 11 residues. V was clipped by 6 bases and J by 0 bases, with 6 bases between them. Germline CDR1 is SQVTM and CDR2 is ANQGSEA. CDR3 amino acids: CSVRSSYEQYF. The DNA of the CDR3 is TGCAGCGTCAGAAGCTCCTACGAGCAGTACTTC.

The CDR3 region is CASSLGGGGNQPQHF. CDR3 nucleotides: TGTGCCAGCAGCTTAGGGGGGGGCGGCAATCAGCCCCAGCATTTT. The rearrangement links TRBV7-2 to TRBJ1-5; TRBD1 is a possible D gene (6 bases). This CDR3 has 15 amino acids. Germline V gene lookup returns CDR1 SGHTA and CDR2 FQGNSA. V was trimmed by 1 base and J by 2 bases, leaving 9 bases between them.

This clonotype was found many times. The chain employs TRBV5-8 and TRBJ1-5; D perhaps matches TRBD1 (6 bases). Per the germline V gene, CDR1 is SGHTS and CDR2 is YDEGEE. V was pared by 7 bases and J by 1 base, with 12 bases between. There are 14 residues in the CDR3. CDR3 in DNA: TGTGCCAGCCAACAGGGCACCAGCAATCAGCCCCAGCATTTT. It encodes CASQQGTSNQPQHF.

In its sample, this clonotype was seen a few times. The rearrangement joins TRBV5-1 to TRBJ2-7; possible D gene TRBD1, 6 bases. The CDR3 length is 14 residues. V shed 4 bases and J shed 3 bases, with 14 bases lying between them. Germline-derived CDR1 and CDR2 are SGHRS and YFSETQ. CDR3 amino acids: CASSASGTYYEQYF. The CDR3 DNA reads TGCGCCAGCAGCGCCTCCGGGACATACTACGAGCAGTACTTC.

This clonotype appeared many times. In nucleotides, the CDR3 is TGTGCCAGCAGTTTAGCGCTAAGGGGGGGAGATCAGCCCCAGCATTTT. Amino acids: CASSLALRGGDQPQHF. The chain is built from TRBV12-3 or TRBV12-4 and TRBJ1-5, with a tentative D call TRBD1 (6 bases). V was pared by 0 bases and J by 5 bases, with 14 bases between. CDR3 length: 16 residues.

This clonotype was picked up many times. The J gene is TRBJ2-7, the V gene TRBV28; TRBD1 agrees at 8 bases. Germline V CDR1 and CDR2: MDHEN, SYDVKM. The trim removed 6 bases at V and 1 base at J, leaving 14 bases unmatched. CDR3 length: 17 amino acids. The CDR3 is CASSSPWDRRKSYEQYF. Written as DNA, the CDR3 is TGTGCCAGCAGCAGTCCCTGGGACAGGCGAAAATCCTACGAGCAGTACTTC.

This clonotype was detected a few times. The V call is TRBV30, the J call TRBJ2-1; TRBD2 agrees at 7 bases. The CDR3 is made up of 14 amino acids. From germline, CDR1 is GTSNPN and CDR2 SVGIG (reference sequence). Germline trimming cut 0 bases from V and 3 bases from J; bases unmatched to any gene: 2. CDR3 residues: CAWSVSSGYNEQFF. As DNA, the CDR3 is TGTGCCTGGAGTGTGTCTAGCGGCTACAATGAGCAGTTCTTC. The full variable domain, in which reference TRBV30 and TRBJ2-1 provide the parts outside the CDR3, is SQTIHQWPATLVQPVGSPLSLECTVEGTSNPNLYWYRQAAGRGLQLLFYSVGIGQISSEVPQNLSASRPQDRQFILSSKKLLLSDSGFYLCAWSVSSGYNEQFFGPGTRLTVL.

This clonotype has only a few counts. The rearrangement uses TRBV5-1 and TRBJ1-1; possible D gene TRBD1, 6 bases. CDR3 length equals 13 residues. The germline V gene encodes CDR1 SGHRS and CDR2 YFSETQ. Trimming pared 3 bases from V and 6 bases from J, leaving 12 bases between. The chain's CDR3 is CASSSLGGAEAFF. The CDR3 coding sequence is TGCGCCAGCAGCTCTCTCGGGGGCGCTGAAGCTTTCTTT.

This clonotype was picked up a small number of times. The chain recombines TRBV2 with TRBJ2-7, with D unclear. V was pared by 0 bases and J by 2 bases, with 5 bases between. The CDR3 has 13 amino acids. The germline V gene has CDR1 SNHLY and CDR2 FYNNEI. CDR3 nucleotides: TGTGCCAGCAGTGAAGCCAGAGCCTACGAGCAGTACTTC. Translating it yields CASSEARAYEQYF.

This clonotype has more than one count but fewer than ten. The chain links TRBV6-5 to TRBJ2-7, with 8 bases matching TRBD1. This CDR3 is 15 amino acids long. Germline V gene sequence: CDR1 MNHEY, CDR2 SVGAGI. The ends lost 4 bases at V and 2 bases at J; junction bases unmatched: 7. The CDR3 nucleotides are TGTGCCAGCAGTTCAATCGGACAGGGCCCCTACGAGCAGTACTTC. Amino acids: CASSSIGQGPYEQYF.

This clonotype was observed many times. The V call is TRBV12-2, the J call TRBJ2-1. TRBV12-2 is a known pseudogene. This CDR3 region has 16 residues. CDR3 in amino acids: CASRLAGQDAYNEQFF. Here the CDR3 DNA reads TGTGCAAGTCGCTTAGCGGGCCAGGACGCCTACAATGAGCAGTTCTTC.

This clonotype has just a few counts. The chain employs TRBV4-1 and TRBJ2-4, with D unresolved. The ends were cut back, 0 bases at V and 9 bases at J, with 15 bases in the middle. CDR1 MGHRA and CDR2 YSYEKL come from the germline V gene. The CDR3 runs to 15 residues. Here the CDR3 DNA reads TGCGCCAGCAGCCAAGATCAAGACTCCTGGGGCATTCAGTACTTC. This encodes CASSQDQDSWGIQYF.

This clonotype was counted a few times. V usage is TRBV5-1 and J usage is TRBJ2-5; D is uncertain. CDR3 length equals 14 residues. With 1 base removed from V and 0 bases from J, the gap between germline ends came to 7 bases. Germline CDR1 SGHRS, CDR2 YFSETQ. CDR3 sequence: CASSLLPDQETQYF. The CDR3 region has the DNA TGCGCCAGCAGCTTGTTACCAGACCAAGAGACCCAGTACTTC.

The CDR3 sequence is CASGLPGSDTQYF. The DNA of the CDR3 is TGTGCCTCCGGCCTCCCAGGGTCAGATACGCAGTATTTT. This chain connects TRBV24-1 to TRBJ2-3; possible D gene TRBD1, 5 bases. Trimming removed 12 bases from V and 4 bases from J, with 16 bases in between. The germline CDR1 and CDR2 sequences are KGHDR and SFDVKD. CDR3 size: 13 residues.

This clonotype was found many times. The junction differs from germline at one of its ends, possibly a read error. V gene TRBV7-7 combines with J gene TRBJ2-7, with D uncertain. CDR3 size: 11 residues. In germline, CDR1 is SSHAT, CDR2 FNYEAQ (reference sequence). Written as DNA, the CDR3 is TGTGCTAGCACCCCAAGCCGCACGCAGTACTTC. This gives the protein CASTPSRTQYF.

There are many counts of this clonotype. The rearrangement links TRBV25-1 to TRBJ2-3; D gene uncertain. V was shortened by 6 bases and J by 4 bases, with 2 bases between the two germline ends. Looked up from germline, CDR1 is MGHDK and CDR2 is SYGVNS. The CDR3 has 10 amino acids. This CDR3 reads CASRADTQYF. The CDR3, as DNA: TGTGCCAGCAGAGCAGATACGCAGTATTTT.

This clonotype showed up many times. The genes are TRBV6-2 or TRBV6-3 and TRBJ1-5; no definite D call. From germline, CDR1 is MNHEY and CDR2 SVGEGT. The CDR3 totals 12 residues. V lost 2 bases to trimming and J lost 7 bases, with 6 bases between them. This CDR3 is CASSYREQPQHF. In nucleotides, the CDR3 is TGTGCCAGCAGTTACCGTGAGCAGCCCCAGCATTTT.

This clonotype has a count of ten or more. V usage is TRBV11-2 and J usage is TRBJ2-3; D is unclear. Germline values: CDR1 SGHAT, CDR2 FQNNGV. Trimming cost V 1 base and J 1 base, with 6 bases left between them. This CDR3 comprises 14 residues. CDR3 in DNA: TGTGCCAGCAGCTTAGTCCCAGGCACAGATACGCAGTATTTT. This translates into CASSLVPGTDTQYF.

The chain is built from TRBV7-3 and TRBJ2-1; no clear D gene. The CDR3 has 14 amino acids. V was shortened by 2 bases and J by 4 bases, with 9 bases between the two germline ends. Per germline, CDR1 SGHTA and CDR2 FQGTGA. The CDR3 region has the DNA TGTGCCAGCAGCTTATCGTCCGCTTACAATGAGCAGTTCTTC. It translates to CASSLSSAYNEQFF.

V and J are TRBV20-1 and TRBJ2-5; TRBD2 matches 8 bases. V lost 6 bases and J lost 2; bases outside the gene matches: 5. The CDR3 is 13 residues long. In germline, CDR1 is DFQATT, CDR2 SNEGSKA (reference sequence). The CDR3 DNA is TGCAGTGCGCCCACTAGCGGACAAGAGACCCAGTACTTC. Residues: CSAPTSGQETQYF.

Comments on this clonotype: The junction does not match germline at one end; this may be a read error. V usage is TRBV6-6 and J usage is TRBJ2-7; D is unresolved. Germline V lookup: CDR1 MNHNY, CDR2 SVGAGI (reference sequence). The CDR3 length is 13 residues. CDR3 loop: CTSSYFSGYEQYF. The CDR3 DNA is TGTACCAGCAGTTACTTCTCCGGCTACGAGCAGTACTTC.

This clonotype was seen at least ten times. The chain has TRBV29-1 and TRBJ2-2, with a possible D match to TRBD2 (6 bases). Trimming pared 4 bases from V and 0 bases from J, leaving 6 bases between. The CDR3 length is 13 residues. Germline V gene data show CDR1 as SQVTM and CDR2 as ANQGSEA. CDR3 sequence reads: CSVGGANTGELFF. The CDR3 DNA sequence: TGCAGCGTTGGGGGGGCGAACACCGGGGAGCTGTTTTTT.

This clonotype has just a few counts. The J gene is TRBJ1-2, the V gene TRBV28; TRBD1 might be the D (6 bases). This CDR3 has 12 residues. Looked up from germline, CDR1 is MDHEN and CDR2 is SYDVKM. Trimming took off 11 bases at V and 4 bases at J, with 14 bases between the two ends. CDR3 nucleotide sequence: TGTGCCTCTAGGGGGACAAGCTATGGCTACACCTTC. This codes for CASRGTSYGYTF.

This clonotype turned up a few times. This sequence joins TRBV21-1 and TRBJ1-1. TRBV21-1 corresponds to a pseudogene. CDR3 length equals 12 residues. In DNA form, the CDR3 reads TGTGCCAGCAGCAAAGAGGGAGGTGAAGCTTTCTTT. Its protein is CASSKEGGEAFF.